The 22 T cell receptor beta chains listed next were all sequenced from one sample in a study of T cell changes during pregnancy in multiple sclerosis. Clones were read by immunoSEQ multiplex PCR, and TCRdb kept only the in-frame ones, dropping some. The table has about 69,000 clones, 92% seen once. The sequences come from peripheral blood, collected in the third trimester of pregnancy. The receptors here all came from a female donor in good health, enrolled as a control in a pregnancy study.

The chain couples TRBV29-1 to TRBJ2-7; D is unresolved. The CDR3 contains 13 residues. V lost 3 bases, J lost 1 base, and 10 bases lay in between. Germline loops: CDR1 SQVTM, CDR2 ANQGSEA. CDR3 DNA sequence: TGCAGCGTTGATTATCCTCCTTCCTACGAGCAGTACTTC. It is translated as CSVDYPPSYEQYF.

J is TRBJ1-5 and V is TRBV19; D unclear. The germline V gene encodes CDR1 LNHDA and CDR2 SQIVND (reference sequence). The V and J ends lost 5 bases and 7 bases respectively, with 12 bases between them. The CDR3 is 13 residues long. The CDR3 sequence is CASSGPPGQPQHF. The CDR3 DNA reads as TGTGCCAGTAGTGGACCGCCGGGGCAGCCCCAGCATTTT. The complete variable domain, with remaining parts taken from reference TRBV19 and TRBJ1-5, reads DGGITQSPKYLFRKEGQNVTLSCEQNLNHDAMYWYRQDPGQGLRLIYYSQIVNDFQKGDIAEGYSVSREKKESFPLTVTSAQKNPTAFYLCASSGPPGQPQHFGDGTRLSIL.

In nucleotides, the CDR3 is TGTGCCAGCAGTCTTCTCTACGAGCAGTACTTC. Its protein product is CASSLLYEQYF. This chain joins TRBV28 and TRBJ2-7; D gene ambiguous. CDR1 is MDHEN, CDR2 SYDVKM, per germline. The CDR3 is 11 residues long. V lost 5 bases, J lost 3 bases, and 5 bases lay in between.

This clone is labeled medium-sized. J is TRBJ2-7 and V is TRBV19; 8 nucleotides agree with TRBD2. From germline, CDR1 is LNHDA and CDR2 SQIVND (reference sequence). The J segment lost 6 bases and the V segment lost 5 bases, leaving 15 bases of the junction unmatched. The CDR3 spans 16 residues. The CDR3 DNA sequence: TGTGCCAGTAGTTTCCTAGCGGGTAGCCGGGCCGTCGAGCAGTACTTC. Encoded protein: CASSFLAGSRAVEQYF.

The chain couples TRBV5-1 to TRBJ2-4; 7 nucleotides agree with TRBD1. CDR1 and CDR2 from the germline V gene are SGHRS and YFSETQ. CDR3 size: 17 residues. Trimming cost V 4 bases and J 0 bases; bases outside gene matches: 10. The CDR3 DNA reads as TGCGCCAGCAGCGCTCGGGACAGTTCTCTAGCCAAAAACATTCAGTACTTC. Translation gives CASSARDSSLAKNIQYF.

The chain uses TRBV2 and TRBJ2-1, with TRBD1 matching 8 bases. The CDR3 spans 12 residues. V trimming: 7 bases; J trimming: 13 bases; junction bases outside the gene matches: 9. CDR1 is SNHLY, CDR2 FYNNEI, per germline. CDR3 residues: CASTLGQGEQFF. The CDR3 nucleotides are TGTGCCAGCACCCTAGGACAGGGTGAACAGTTCTTC. Variable domain in full (rest from reference TRBV2 and TRBJ2-1): EPEVTQTPSHQVTQMGQEVILRCVPISNHLYFYWYRQILGQKVEFLVSFYNNEISEKSEIFDDQFSVERPDGSNFTLKIRSTKLEDSAMYFCASTLGQGEQFFGPGTRLTVL.

This rearrangement joins TRBV4-1 to TRBJ1-5, with D possibly matching TRBD1 (5 bases). Germline values: CDR1 MGHRA, CDR2 YSYEKL. V was trimmed by 3 bases and J by 8 bases, leaving 14 bases between them. The CDR3 has 14 amino acids. The CDR3 coding sequence is TGCGCCAGCAGCCAGGGGCAGGGAACGAAGCCCCAGCATTTT. Translation: CASSQGQGTKPQHF.

V usage is TRBV18 and J usage is TRBJ1-4, with D possibly TRBD1 on 6 matching bases. Germline CDR1 is KGHSH and CDR2 is LQKENI. The CDR3 runs to 13 residues. V was cut by 5 bases and J by 8 bases, with 12 bases left in between. The chain's CDR3 is CASSWTEAEKLFF. The CDR3 DNA follows: TGTGCCAGCTCATGGACAGAAGCCGAAAAACTGTTTTTT. Full variable domain (missing parts from reference TRBV18 and TRBJ1-4): NAGVMQNPRHLVRRRGQEARLRCSPMKGHSHVYWYRQLPEEGLKFMVYLQKENIIDESGMPKERFSAEFPKEGPSILRIQQVVRGDSAAYFCASSWTEAEKLFFGSGTQLSVL.

This clone was recorded only once. The CDR3 DNA follows: TGTGCCAGCAGCTTGAAAGGCCGGGGCAATGAGCAGTTCTTC. Amino acids: CASSLKGRGNEQFF. The gene calls are TRBV7-9 and TRBJ2-1; D is perhaps TRBD2 (5 bases). The CDR3 has 14 residues. Germline V CDR1 and CDR2: SEHNR, FQNEAQ (reference sequence). V shed 3 bases and J shed 6 bases, with 12 bases lying between them.

CDR3 sequence (DNA): TGTGCCAGCAGCTTAGCTCAAAGCGGACAGCCCCAGCATTTT. Translation gives CASSLAQSGQPQHF. This chain links TRBV11-2 with TRBJ1-5; D ambiguous. The V gene's germline CDR1 is SGHAT and CDR2 FQNNGV. V lost 1 base to trimming and J lost 7 bases, with 11 bases between them. CDR3 length: 14 amino acids. The whole variable domain, filled in from reference TRBV11-2 and TRBJ1-5, reads EAGVAQSPRYKIIEKRQSVAFWCNPISGHATLYWYQQILGQGPKLLIQFQNNGVVDDSQLPKDRFSAERLKGVDSTLKIQPAKLEDSAVYLCASSLAQSGQPQHFGDGTRLSIL.

The chain carries TRBV4-3 and TRBJ2-7; the D gene is possibly TRBD2 (6 bases). Trimming took 5 bases from V and 0 from J, leaving 11 bases between them. Germline V gene sequence: CDR1 LGHNA, CDR2 YSLEER. The CDR3 consists of 14 residues. The CDR3, as DNA: TGCGCCAGCAGCGTCAGACTAGTCTCCTACGAGCAGTACTTC. It codes for CASSVRLVSYEQYF.

The rearrangement joins TRBV14 to TRBJ2-3; TRBD2 agrees at 7 bases. Germline V gene data show CDR1 as SGHDN and CDR2 as FVKESK. CDR3 size: 15 residues. V shed 5 bases and J 10 bases; nucleotides not matched to a gene: 15. This CDR3 is CASSSPAGRTDAQYF. The CDR3 DNA follows: TGTGCCAGCAGCTCCCCAGCGGGACGCACCGATGCGCAGTATTTT.

The chain's CDR3 is CASSQEGMGVGDSPLHF. The CDR3 DNA reads TGTGCCAGCAGCCAAGAAGGTATGGGCGTCGGGGATTCACCCCTCCACTTT. The chain links TRBV2 to TRBJ1-6; D uncertain. Germline V gene data show CDR1 as SNHLY and CDR2 as FYNNEI. The CDR3 consists of 17 residues. Deletions cut 6 bases from V and 8 bases from J, with 23 bases between.

V usage is TRBV6-5 and J usage is TRBJ2-5, with 7 bases matching TRBD1. The CDR3 sequence is 16 residues long. Germline V CDR1 and CDR2: MNHEY, SVGAGI. The V segment lost 2 bases and the J segment 4 bases; nucleotides outside the gene matches: 10. CDR3: CASSYGDRVLLETQYF. CDR3 coding DNA: TGTGCCAGCAGTTACGGCGACAGGGTGCTCTTAGAGACCCAGTACTTC.

The genes are TRBV9 and TRBJ2-7; perhaps TRBD2 as D (6 bases). This CDR3 comprises 15 residues. CDR1 and CDR2 from the germline V gene are SGDLS and YYNGEE. Trimming removed 3 bases from V and 5 bases from J, with 18 bases in between. The CDR3 loop reads CASSARLVEIDEQYF. Here the CDR3 DNA reads TGTGCCAGCAGCGCTCGACTAGTAGAAATCGACGAGCAGTACTTC. Variable domain in full (rest from reference TRBV9 and TRBJ2-7): DSGVTQTPKHLITATGQRVTLRCSPRSGDLSVYWYQQSLDQGLQFLIQYYNGEERAKGNILERFSAQQFPDLHSELNLSSLELGDSALYFCASSARLVEIDEQYFGPGTRLTVT.

This clone came up once. The chain recombines TRBV5-4 with TRBJ2-1; 13 bases match TRBD2. Germline V lookup: CDR1 SGHNT, CDR2 YYREEE (reference sequence). The J segment lost 8 bases and the V segment lost 4 bases, leaving 18 bases of the junction unmatched. There are 19 residues in the CDR3. This CDR3 reads CASSLPGPGLAGLVDEQFF. The CDR3 DNA sequence: TGTGCCAGCAGCCTGCCCGGGCCGGGACTAGCGGGATTGGTGGATGAGCAGTTCTTC.

The gene calls are TRBV27 and TRBJ2-5; 7 bases are a match to TRBD1. The V gene's germline CDR1 is MNHEY and CDR2 SMNVEV (reference sequence). Trimming at V came to 5 bases and at J to 1 base, leaving 4 bases not matched to a gene. This CDR3 is built from 14 residues. The CDR3 is CASSPRGFQETQYF. The DNA for the CDR3 is TGTGCCAGCAGTCCCAGGGGGTTCCAAGAGACCCAGTACTTC.

In this sample, this clone turned up once. The chain uses TRBV7-2 and TRBJ2-6; D might be TRBD2 (6 bases). The CDR3 runs 19 residues. Trimming took off 1 base at V and 2 bases at J, with 18 bases between the two ends. Germline V CDR1 and CDR2: SGHTA, FQGNSA. The DNA for the CDR3 is TGTGCCAGCAGCTTAGTCCATACGGGAGTCTTCCCTGGGGCCAACGTCCTGACTTTC. Protein: CASSLVHTGVFPGANVLTF.

The chain combines TRBV6-1 with TRBJ2-7, with 8 bases matching TRBD1. CDR3 length equals 14 residues. In germline, CDR1 is MNHNS, CDR2 SASEGT. V lost 6 bases to trimming and J lost 3 bases; unmatched junction nucleotides: 7. CDR3 sequence: CASRLQGVLYEQYF. CDR3 in DNA: TGTGCCAGCAGACTACAGGGGGTACTCTACGAGCAGTACTTC.

This clone was seen just once. This rearrangement joins TRBV7-8 to TRBJ2-7, with D tentatively TRBD1 (7 bases). CDR1 is SGHVS and CDR2 is FQNEAQ in the germline V gene. This CDR3 has 15 residues. V was cut by 4 bases and J by 9 bases, with 22 bases left in between. CDR3 nucleotide sequence: TGTGCCAGCAGCTCCCAAACCCAGGGGGGAAGGGGGCAGTACTTC. Translating gives CASSSQTQGGRGQYF.

The chain uses TRBV7-2 and TRBJ2-7; 16 bases are a match to TRBD2. Germline CDR1 SGHTA, CDR2 FQGNSA. There are 17 residues in the CDR3. V shed 6 bases, J shed 7 bases, and the junction held 12 bases outside the gene matches. As DNA, the CDR3 is TGTGCCAGCAGACGCGGGACTAGCGGGAGGGCCACGGGAGAGCAGTACTTC. Encoded protein: CASRRGTSGRATGEQYF.

The V gene is TRBV27, the J gene TRBJ2-3; TRBD1 aligns across 7 bases. Germline CDR1 is MNHEY and CDR2 is SMNVEV (reference sequence). This CDR3 contains 14 residues. The ends lost 4 bases at V and 6 bases at J; junction bases unmatched: 7. Written as DNA, the CDR3 is TGTGCCAGCAGTTCGGCATTACAGGGGGATACGCAGTATTTT. Its translation: CASSSALQGDTQYF.